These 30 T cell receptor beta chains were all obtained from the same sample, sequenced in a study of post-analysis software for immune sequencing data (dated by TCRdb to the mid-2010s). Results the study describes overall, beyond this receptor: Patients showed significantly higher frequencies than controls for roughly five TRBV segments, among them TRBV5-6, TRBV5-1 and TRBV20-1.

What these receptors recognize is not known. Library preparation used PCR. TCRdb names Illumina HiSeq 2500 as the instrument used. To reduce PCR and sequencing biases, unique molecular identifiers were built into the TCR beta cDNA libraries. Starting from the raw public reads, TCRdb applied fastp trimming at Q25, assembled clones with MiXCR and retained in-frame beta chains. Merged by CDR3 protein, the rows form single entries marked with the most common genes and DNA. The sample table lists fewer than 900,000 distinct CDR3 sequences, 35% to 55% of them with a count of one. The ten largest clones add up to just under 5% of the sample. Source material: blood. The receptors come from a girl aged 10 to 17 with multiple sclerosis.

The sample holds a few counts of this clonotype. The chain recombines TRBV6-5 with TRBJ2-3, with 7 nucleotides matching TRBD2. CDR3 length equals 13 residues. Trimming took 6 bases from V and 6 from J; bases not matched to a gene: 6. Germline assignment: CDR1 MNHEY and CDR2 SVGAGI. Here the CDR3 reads CASSSGLLDTQYF. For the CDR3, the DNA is TGTGCCAGCAGCTCGGGACTACTGGATACGCAGTATTTT.

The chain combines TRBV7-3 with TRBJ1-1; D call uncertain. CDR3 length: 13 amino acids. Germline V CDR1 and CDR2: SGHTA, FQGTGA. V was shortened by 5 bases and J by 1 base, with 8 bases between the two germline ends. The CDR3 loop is CASSRISNTEAFF. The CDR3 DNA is TGTGCCAGCAGCCGGATCTCGAACACTGAAGCTTTCTTT.

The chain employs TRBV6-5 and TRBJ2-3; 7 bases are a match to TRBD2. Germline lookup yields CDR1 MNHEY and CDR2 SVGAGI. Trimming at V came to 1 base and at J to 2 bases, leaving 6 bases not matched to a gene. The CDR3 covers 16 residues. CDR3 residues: CASSYYGGGFTDTQYF. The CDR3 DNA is TGTGCCAGCAGTTACTATGGCGGGGGATTCACAGATACGCAGTATTTT.

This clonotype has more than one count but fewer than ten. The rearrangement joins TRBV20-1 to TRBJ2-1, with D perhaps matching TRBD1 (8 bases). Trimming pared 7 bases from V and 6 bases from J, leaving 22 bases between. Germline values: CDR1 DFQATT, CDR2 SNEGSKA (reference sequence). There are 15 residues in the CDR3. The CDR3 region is CSVDRGGLVGNEQFF. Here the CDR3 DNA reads TGCAGTGTAGACAGGGGCGGACTAGTAGGCAATGAGCAGTTCTTC.

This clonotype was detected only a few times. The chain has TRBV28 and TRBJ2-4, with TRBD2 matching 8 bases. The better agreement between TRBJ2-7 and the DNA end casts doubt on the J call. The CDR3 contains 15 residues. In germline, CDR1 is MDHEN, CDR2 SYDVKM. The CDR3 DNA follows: TGTGCCAGCAGTCCCCGGGTAGCGGGACTGTACGAGCAGTACTTC. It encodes CASSPRVAGLYEQYF.

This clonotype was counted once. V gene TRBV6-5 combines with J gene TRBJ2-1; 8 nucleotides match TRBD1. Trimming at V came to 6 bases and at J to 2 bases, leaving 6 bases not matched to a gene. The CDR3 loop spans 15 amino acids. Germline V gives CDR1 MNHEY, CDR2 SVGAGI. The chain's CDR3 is CASSQTGEAYNEQFF. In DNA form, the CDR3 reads TGTGCCAGCAGCCAGACAGGGGAGGCCTACAATGAGCAGTTCTTC.

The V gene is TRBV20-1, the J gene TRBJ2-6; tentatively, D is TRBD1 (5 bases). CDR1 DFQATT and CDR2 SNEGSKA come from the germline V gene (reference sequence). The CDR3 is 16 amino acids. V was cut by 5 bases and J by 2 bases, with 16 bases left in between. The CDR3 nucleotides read TGCAGTGCTGGGGCTGGAGAGATTACTGGGGCCAACGTCCTGACTTTC. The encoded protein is CSAGAGEITGANVLTF.

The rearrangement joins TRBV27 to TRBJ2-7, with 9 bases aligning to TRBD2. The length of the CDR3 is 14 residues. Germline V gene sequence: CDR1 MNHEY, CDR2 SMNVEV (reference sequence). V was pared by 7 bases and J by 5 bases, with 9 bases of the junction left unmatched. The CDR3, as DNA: TGTGCCAGCAAGGATAGCGGGAGTCTCGACGAGCAGTACTTC. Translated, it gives CASKDSGSLDEQYF.

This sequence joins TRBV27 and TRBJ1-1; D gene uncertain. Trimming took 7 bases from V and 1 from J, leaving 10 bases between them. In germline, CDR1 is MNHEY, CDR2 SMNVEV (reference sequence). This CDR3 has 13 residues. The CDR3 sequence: CASTRGGNTEAFF. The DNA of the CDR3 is TGTGCCAGCACCCGGGGAGGGAACACTGAAGCTTTCTTT.

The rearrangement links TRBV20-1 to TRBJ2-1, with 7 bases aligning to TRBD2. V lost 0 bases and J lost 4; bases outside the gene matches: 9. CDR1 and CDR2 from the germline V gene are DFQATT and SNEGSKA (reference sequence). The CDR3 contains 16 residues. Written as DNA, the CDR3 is TGCAGTGCTAGAGATAGTGGCGGGAGTCGGTACAATGAGCAGTTCTTC. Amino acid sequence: CSARDSGGSRYNEQFF.

In DNA, the CDR3 is TGTGCCAGCAGTTACTCGTATTATTTACCCGAGAAAGAGACCCAGTACTTC. This translates into CASSYSYYLPEKETQYF. The chain links TRBV6-5 to TRBJ2-5; unclear D gene. Trimming left V 0 bases short and J 3 bases short, with 17 bases between. The CDR3 contains 17 residues. Per the germline V gene, CDR1 is MNHEY and CDR2 is SVGAGI.

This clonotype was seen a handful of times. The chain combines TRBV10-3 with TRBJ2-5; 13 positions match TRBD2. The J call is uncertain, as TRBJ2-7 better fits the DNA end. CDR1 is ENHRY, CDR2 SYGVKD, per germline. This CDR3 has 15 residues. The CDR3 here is CAIRLGTSGNNEQYF. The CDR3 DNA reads TGTGCCATCAGACTCGGGACTAGCGGGAACAACGAGCAGTACTTC.

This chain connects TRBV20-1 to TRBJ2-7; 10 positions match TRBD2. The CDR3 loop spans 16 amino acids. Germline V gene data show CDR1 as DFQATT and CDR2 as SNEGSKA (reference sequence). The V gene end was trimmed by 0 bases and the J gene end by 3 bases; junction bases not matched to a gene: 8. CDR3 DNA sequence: TGCAGTGCTAGAGATGCCAGGCTAGCGGGAGTCTACGAGCAGTACTTC. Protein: CSARDARLAGVYEQYF.

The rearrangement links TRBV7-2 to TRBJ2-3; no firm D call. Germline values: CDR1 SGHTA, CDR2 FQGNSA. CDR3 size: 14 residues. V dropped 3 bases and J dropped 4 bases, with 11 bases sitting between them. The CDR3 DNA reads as TGTGCCAGCAGCTTTAGGGTGGCCGCAGATACGCAGTATTTT. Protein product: CASSFRVAADTQYF.

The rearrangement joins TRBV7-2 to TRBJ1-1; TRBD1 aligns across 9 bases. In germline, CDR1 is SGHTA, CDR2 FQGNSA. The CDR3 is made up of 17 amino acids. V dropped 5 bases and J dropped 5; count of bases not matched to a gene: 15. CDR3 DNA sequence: TGTGCCAGCAGCCGCCGGACAGGGGCGGTATCGGAGACTGAAGCTTTCTTT. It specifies CASSRRTGAVSETEAFF.

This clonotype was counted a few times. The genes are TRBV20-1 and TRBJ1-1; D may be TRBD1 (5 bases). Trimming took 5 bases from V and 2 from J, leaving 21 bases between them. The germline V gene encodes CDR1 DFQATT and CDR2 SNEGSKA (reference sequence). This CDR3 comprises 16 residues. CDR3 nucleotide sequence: TGCAGTGCTCCGCCTCCTCGTGGGGGGTTAAACACTGAAGCTTTCTTT. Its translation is CSAPPPRGGLNTEAFF.

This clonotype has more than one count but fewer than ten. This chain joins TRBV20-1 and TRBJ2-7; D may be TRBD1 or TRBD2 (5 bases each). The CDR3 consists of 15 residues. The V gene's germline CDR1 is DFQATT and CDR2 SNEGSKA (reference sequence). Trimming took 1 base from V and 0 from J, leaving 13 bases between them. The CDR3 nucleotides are TGCAGTGCTAGAGCCGGGACCCGCAGCTCCTACGAGCAGTACTTC. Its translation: CSARAGTRSSYEQYF.

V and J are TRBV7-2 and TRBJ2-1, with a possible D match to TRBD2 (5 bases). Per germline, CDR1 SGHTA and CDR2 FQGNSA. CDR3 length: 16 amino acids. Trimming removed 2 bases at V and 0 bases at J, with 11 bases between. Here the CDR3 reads CASSLWAGRSYNEQFF. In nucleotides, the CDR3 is TGTGCCAGCAGCTTATGGGCGGGTCGCTCCTACAATGAGCAGTTCTTC.

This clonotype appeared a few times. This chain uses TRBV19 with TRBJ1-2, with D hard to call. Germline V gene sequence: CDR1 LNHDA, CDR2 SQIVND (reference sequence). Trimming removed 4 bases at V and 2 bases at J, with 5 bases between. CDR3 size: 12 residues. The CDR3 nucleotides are TGTGCCAGTAGTACATTAAACTATGGCTACACCTTC. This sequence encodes CASSTLNYGYTF. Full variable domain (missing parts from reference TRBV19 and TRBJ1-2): DGGITQSPKYLFRKEGQNVTLSCEQNLNHDAMYWYRQDPGQGLRLIYYSQIVNDFQKGDIAEGYSVSREKKESFPLTVTSAQKNPTAFYLCASSTLNYGYTFGSGTRLTVV.

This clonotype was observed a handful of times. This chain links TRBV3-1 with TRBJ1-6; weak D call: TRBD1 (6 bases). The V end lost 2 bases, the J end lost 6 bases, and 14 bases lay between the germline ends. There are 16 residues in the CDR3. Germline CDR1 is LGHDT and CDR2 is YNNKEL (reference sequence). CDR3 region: CASSQRPQGFNSPLHF. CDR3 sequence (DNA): TGTGCCAGCAGCCAACGACCACAGGGATTTAATTCACCCCTCCACTTT. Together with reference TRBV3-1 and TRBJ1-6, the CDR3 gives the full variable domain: DTAVSQTPKYLVTQMGNDKSIKCEQNLGHDTMYWYKQDSKKFLKIMFSYNNKELIINETVPNRFSPKSPDKAHLNLHINSLELGDSAVYFCASSQRPQGFNSPLHFGNGTRLTVT.

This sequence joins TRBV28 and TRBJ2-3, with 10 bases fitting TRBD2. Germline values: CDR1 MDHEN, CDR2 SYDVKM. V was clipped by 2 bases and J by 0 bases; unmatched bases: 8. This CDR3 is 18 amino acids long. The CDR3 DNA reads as TGTGCCAGCAGTTTAGAAGCGGGAGGGCCCCCTAGCACAGATACGCAGTATTTT. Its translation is CASSLEAGGPPSTDTQYF.

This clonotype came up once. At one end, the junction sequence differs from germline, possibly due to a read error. CDR3 DNA sequence: TGTGCCAGCAGGTACTTAGGGGACTCCAAAAGGCAGTACTTC. Its protein is CASRYLGDSKRQYF. The chain carries TRBV6-6 and TRBJ2-5, with D maybe TRBD2 (6 bases). The germline V gene encodes CDR1 MNHNY and CDR2 SVGAGI (reference sequence). The CDR3 is made up of 14 amino acids.

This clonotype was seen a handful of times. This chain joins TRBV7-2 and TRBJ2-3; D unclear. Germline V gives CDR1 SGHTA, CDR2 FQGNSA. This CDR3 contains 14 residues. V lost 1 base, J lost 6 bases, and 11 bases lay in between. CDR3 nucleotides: TGTGCCAGCAGCTTAGGGCTCACGGGTGATACGCAGTATTTT. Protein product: CASSLGLTGDTQYF.

This chain's CDR3 is CASSEESQGASEQYF. Written as DNA, the CDR3 is TGTGCCAGCAGTGAAGAGTCACAGGGGGCGAGCGAGCAGTACTTC. The rearrangement links TRBV6-1 to TRBJ2-5, with 9 bases identical to TRBD1. The J call may be wrong; the DNA end is better matched by TRBJ2-7. Per the germline V gene, CDR1 is MNHNS and CDR2 is SASEGT. There are 15 residues in the CDR3.

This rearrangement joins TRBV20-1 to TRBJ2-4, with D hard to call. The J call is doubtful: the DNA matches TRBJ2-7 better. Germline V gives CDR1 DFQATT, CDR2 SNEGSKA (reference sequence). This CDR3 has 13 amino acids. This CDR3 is CSARSYLFYEQYF. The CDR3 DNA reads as TGCAGTGCTAGGTCCTACCTCTTCTACGAGCAGTACTTC.

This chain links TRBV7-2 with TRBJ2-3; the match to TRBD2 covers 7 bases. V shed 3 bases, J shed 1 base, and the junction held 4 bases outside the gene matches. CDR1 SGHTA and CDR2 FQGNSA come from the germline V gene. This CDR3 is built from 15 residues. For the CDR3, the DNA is TGTGCCAGCAGCTTGGGGGGGAAGGGCACAGATACGCAGTATTTT. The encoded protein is CASSLGGKGTDTQYF.

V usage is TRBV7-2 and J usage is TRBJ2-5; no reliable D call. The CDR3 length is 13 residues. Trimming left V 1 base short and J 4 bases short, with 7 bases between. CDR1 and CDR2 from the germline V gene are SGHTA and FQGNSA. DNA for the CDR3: TGTGCCAGCAGCTTAGTGCCGCGAGAGACCCAGTACTTC. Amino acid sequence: CASSLVPRETQYF. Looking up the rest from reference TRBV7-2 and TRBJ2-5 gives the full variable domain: GAGVSQSPSNKVTEKGKDVELRCDPISGHTALYWYRQSLGQGLEFLIYFQGNSAPDKSGLPSDRFSAERTGGSVSTLTIQRTQQEDSAVYLCASSLVPRETQYFGPGTRLLVL.

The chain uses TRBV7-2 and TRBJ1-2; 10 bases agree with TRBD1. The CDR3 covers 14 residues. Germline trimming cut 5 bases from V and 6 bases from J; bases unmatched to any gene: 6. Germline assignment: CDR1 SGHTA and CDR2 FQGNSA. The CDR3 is CASSRGQGLDGYTF. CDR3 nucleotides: TGTGCCAGCAGCCGGGGACAGGGGTTGGATGGCTACACCTTC.

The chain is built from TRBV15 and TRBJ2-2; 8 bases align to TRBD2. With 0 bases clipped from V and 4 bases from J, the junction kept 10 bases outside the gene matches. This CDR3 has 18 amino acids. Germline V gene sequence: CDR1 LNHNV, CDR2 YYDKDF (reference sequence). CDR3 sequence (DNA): TGTGCCACCAGCAGAGAGGGATGGGGCGGGAGGCTCACCGGGGAGCTGTTTTTT. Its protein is CATSREGWGGRLTGELFF.

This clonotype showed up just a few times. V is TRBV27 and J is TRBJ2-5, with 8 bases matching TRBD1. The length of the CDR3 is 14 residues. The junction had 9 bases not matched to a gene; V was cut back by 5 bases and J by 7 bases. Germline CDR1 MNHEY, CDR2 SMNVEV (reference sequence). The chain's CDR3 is CASSPQGVRGTQYF. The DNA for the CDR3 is TGTGCCAGCAGTCCACAGGGGGTTCGGGGGACCCAGTACTTC.